This TCR beta chain is drawn from a study of cytomegalovirus exposure and HLA in healthy donors. V lost 0 bases and J lost 1, with 14 bases in between. The CDR3 covers 17 residues. Germline CDR1 and CDR2: MNHEY and SMNVEV (reference sequence). PCR used 60 Vbeta primers and 13 Jbeta primers. The table came from immunoSEQ multiplex PCR; TCRdb's copy has only in-frame clones and leaves some out. The data show tens of thousands of clones, 82% seen once. This clone has only one observation. This TCR came from a man between 50 and 59 years old in good health and CMV-seronegative. Sequencing was carried out using PBMCs. The J gene is TRBJ2-3, the V gene TRBV27; TRBD2 might be the D (7 bases). In DNA form, the CDR3 reads TGTGCCAGCAGTTTATCCCTGGGGGCGGGAGGCACAGATACGCAGTATTTT. Protein sequence: CASSLSLGAGGTDTQYF.